The 8 T cell receptor beta chains presented below share a single source sample, sequenced in a study of CD8+CD57+ T cells in acquired aplastic anemia. The template used for profiling TCR beta VDJ and CDR3 was genomic DNA. In TCRdb, the reads were re-called with MiXCR into one record per CDR3 protein. This sample has about 81,000 distinct CDR3 sequences; approximately 46% occur once, and the top ten carry approximately 61%. The specimen was sorted CD4+, CD8+, or CD8+CD57+ T cells (not recorded which) from PBMCs. The receptors originated from a human donor in good health, serving as a control.

The gene calls are TRBV12-3 or TRBV12-4 and TRBJ1-1, with D possibly TRBD1 on 5 matching bases. The CDR3 has 14 residues. Trimming left V 1 base short and J 3 bases short, with 9 bases between. Written as DNA, the CDR3 is TGTGCCAGCAGTTTAGTGGGACGGGACACTGAAGCTTTCTTT. Translating gives CASSLVGRDTEAFF.

This clonotype came up a few times. J is TRBJ2-7 and V is TRBV13; 7 nucleotides match TRBD1. Germline CDR1 PRHDT, CDR2 FYEKMQ (reference sequence). The V segment lost 0 bases and the J segment 6 bases; nucleotides outside the gene matches: 5. The CDR3 length is 14 residues. The CDR3 is CASSLGTGLFEQYF. In DNA form, the CDR3 reads TGTGCCAGCAGCTTAGGGACAGGGCTGTTCGAGCAGTACTTC.

The chain carries TRBV7-2 and TRBJ2-6; D call uncertain. The CDR3 is 15 residues long. CDR1 and CDR2 from the germline V gene are SGHTA and FQGNSA. Trimming left V 3 bases short and J 2 bases short, with 8 bases between. The CDR3: CASSFNGAGANVLTF. Written as DNA, the CDR3 is TGTGCCAGCAGCTTTAATGGCGCTGGGGCCAACGTCCTGACTTTC.

This clonotype was seen only once. The rearrangement uses TRBV25-1 and TRBJ2-1, with D perhaps matching TRBD1 or TRBD2 (5 bases each). The CDR3 covers 14 residues. Trimming took off 7 bases at V and 0 bases at J, with 10 bases between the two ends. Germline CDR1 and CDR2: MGHDK and SYGVNS. The CDR3, as DNA: TGTGCCAGCAATTTGGGGACCTCCTACAATGAGCAGTTCTTC. Translation: CASNLGTSYNEQFF.

This clonotype has a single count. The conserved final phenylalanine or tryptophan is absent from the CDR3, which likely points to a read error. The rearrangement joins TRBV25-1 to TRBJ2-7; tentative D call: TRBD1 (6 bases). Trimming took 5 bases from V and 3 from J, leaving 14 bases between them. This CDR3 has 14 residues. The germline V gene encodes CDR1 MGHDK and CDR2 SYGVNS. CDR3 protein: CASSSKKQGYEQYL. The CDR3 coding sequence is TGTGCCAGCAGTTCAAAAAAACAGGGCTACGAGCAGTACCTC.

This chain joins TRBV6-5 and TRBJ1-1; D is ambiguous. V lost 0 bases and J lost 1, with 9 bases in between. The germline gives CDR1 MNHEY, CDR2 SVGAGI. CDR3 length: 15 amino acids. CDR3 coding DNA: TGTGCCAGCAGTTACTCCGGGGTCCCGAACACTGAAGCTTTCTTT. It specifies CASSYSGVPNTEAFF.

The rearrangement uses TRBV9 and TRBJ1-2; D remains ambiguous. The CDR3 covers 12 residues. Germline-derived CDR1 and CDR2 are SGDLS and YYNGEE. Trimming removed 4 bases from V and 5 bases from J, with 9 bases in between. CDR3 DNA sequence: TGTGCCAGCAGCTTCAAGACGTATGGCTACACCTTC. Amino acid sequence: CASSFKTYGYTF. The whole variable domain, filled in from reference TRBV9 and TRBJ1-2, reads DSGVTQTPKHLITATGQRVTLRCSPRSGDLSVYWYQQSLDQGLQFLIQYYNGEERAKGNILERFSAQQFPDLHSELNLSSLELGDSALYFCASSFKTYGYTFGSGTRLTVV.

With respect to this clonotype: A read error may be the cause here, since a much bigger clone is one base away. The chain is built from TRBV9 and TRBJ2-5; 13 bases match TRBD2. This CDR3 is built from 15 residues. Germline CDR1 is SGDLS and CDR2 is YYNGEE. CDR3 coding DNA: TGTGCCAGCAGCCCAGGGACTAGCGGGGCAGAGACCCGGTACTTC. It is translated as CASSPGTSGAETRYF.